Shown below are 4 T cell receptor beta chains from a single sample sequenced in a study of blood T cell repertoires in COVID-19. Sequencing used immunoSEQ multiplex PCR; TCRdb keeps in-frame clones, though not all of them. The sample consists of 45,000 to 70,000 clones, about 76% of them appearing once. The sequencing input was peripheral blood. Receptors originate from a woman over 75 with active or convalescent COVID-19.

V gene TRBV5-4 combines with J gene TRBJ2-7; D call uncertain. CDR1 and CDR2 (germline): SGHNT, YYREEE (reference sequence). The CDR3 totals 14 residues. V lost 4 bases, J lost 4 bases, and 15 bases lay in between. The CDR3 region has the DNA TGTGCCAGCAGCCCGAATCCAGATATGTACGAGCAGTACTTC. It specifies CASSPNPDMYEQYF.

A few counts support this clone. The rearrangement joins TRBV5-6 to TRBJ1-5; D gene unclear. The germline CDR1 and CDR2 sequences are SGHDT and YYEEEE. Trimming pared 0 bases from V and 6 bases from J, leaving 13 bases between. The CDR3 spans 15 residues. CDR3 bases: TGTGCCAGCAGCTTGGGGTATACCGGGGTTCAGCCCCAGCATTTT. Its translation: CASSLGYTGVQPQHF.

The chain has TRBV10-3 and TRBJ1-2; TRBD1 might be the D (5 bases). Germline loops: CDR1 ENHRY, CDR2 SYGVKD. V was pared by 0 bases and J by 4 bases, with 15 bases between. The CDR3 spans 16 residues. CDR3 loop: CAISESIGGRGYGYTF. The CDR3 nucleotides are TGTGCCATCAGTGAGTCGATCGGGGGACGGGGCTATGGCTACACCTTC.

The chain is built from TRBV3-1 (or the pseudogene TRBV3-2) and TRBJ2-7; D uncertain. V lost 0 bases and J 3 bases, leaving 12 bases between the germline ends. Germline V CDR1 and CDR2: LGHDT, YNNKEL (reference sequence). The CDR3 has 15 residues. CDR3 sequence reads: CASSQEIGLNYEQYF. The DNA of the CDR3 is TGTGCCAGCAGCCAAGAGATCGGGTTAAACTACGAGCAGTACTTC.